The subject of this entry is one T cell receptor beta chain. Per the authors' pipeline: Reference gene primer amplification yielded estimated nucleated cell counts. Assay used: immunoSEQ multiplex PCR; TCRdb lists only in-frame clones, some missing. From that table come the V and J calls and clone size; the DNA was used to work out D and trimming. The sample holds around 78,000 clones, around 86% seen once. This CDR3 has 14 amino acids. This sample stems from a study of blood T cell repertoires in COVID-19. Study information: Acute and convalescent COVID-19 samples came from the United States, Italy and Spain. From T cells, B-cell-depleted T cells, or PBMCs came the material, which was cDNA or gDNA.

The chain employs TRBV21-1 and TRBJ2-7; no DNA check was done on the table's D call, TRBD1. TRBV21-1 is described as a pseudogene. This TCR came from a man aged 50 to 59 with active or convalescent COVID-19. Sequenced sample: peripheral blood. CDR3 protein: CASSNPGQGYEQYF. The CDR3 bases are TGTGCCAGCAGCAACCCGGGACAGGGTTACGAGCAGTACTTC.